This T cell receptor (beta chain) stems from a study of blood T cell repertoires in COVID-19. Measured with immunoSEQ multiplex PCR; TCRdb has only the in-frame clones, and not every one. Of around 170,000 clones in the sample, roughly 81% were seen once. The source of this sequence is a woman older than 75 with COVID-19, enrolled during active disease. Sequenced sample: peripheral blood.

CDR3 loop: CATSPSVYNEQFF. The CDR3 DNA reads TGTGCCACCAGCCCTAGCGTGTACAATGAGCAGTTCTTC. The chain recombines TRBV15 with TRBJ2-1; perhaps TRBD2 as D (6 bases). CDR3 length: 13 amino acids. The V end lost 5 bases, the J end lost 4 bases, and 9 bases lay between the germline ends. CDR1 and CDR2 (germline): LNHNV, YYDKDF (reference sequence).